This T cell receptor beta chain was captured by sequencing in a study of blood T cell repertoires in COVID-19. Background on the study: PBMCs, B-cell-depleted T cells, or T cells provided the cDNA or gDNA that made up the material.

Original methodology: Reference gene primer amplification in the assay estimated nucleated cell counts. Clones were read by immunoSEQ multiplex PCR, and TCRdb kept only the in-frame ones, dropping some. The D gene and trimming were derived from the DNA, and the V and J assignments and clone size from that table. The table records roughly 220,000 clones, 86% of them present only once. The clonotype was recovered from an older man with acute or convalescent COVID-19. The sequenced sample was peripheral blood.

DNA for the CDR3: TGTGCCAGCTCCACAAAGAGGGGGCTCACTGAAGCTTTCTTT. It specifies CASSTKRGLTEAFF. V usage is TRBV18 and J usage is TRBJ1-1, with 7 bases lining up with TRBD1. V shed 6 bases, J shed 4 bases, and the junction held 8 bases outside the gene matches. CDR3 length: 14 residues. Looked up from germline, CDR1 is KGHSH and CDR2 is LQKENI.